Presented here are 9 T cell receptor beta chains from one specimen sequenced in a study of T cells in Graves' hyperthyroidism and ophthalmopathy. TCR beta CDR3 region amplification was performed from RNA transcripts. The primer set for the first-round RT-PCR of the TCR CDR3 was HTBI. One entry per CDR3 protein, called by TCRdb with MiXCR from the multiplex PCR reads. The sample records around 700,000 distinct CDR3 sequences, 15% to 20% being singletons. Source material: blood. These receptors were obtained from a woman aged 45-59 years with Graves' hyperthyroidism that later progressed to Graves' ophthalmopathy.

This clonotype was found a few times. V and J are TRBV5-4 and TRBJ1-6, with a tentative D call TRBD1 (6 bases). The germline gives CDR1 SGHNT, CDR2 YYREEE (reference sequence). Trimming stripped 3 bases from V and 8 bases from J, with 12 bases between. The CDR3 has 14 amino acids. The CDR3 nucleotides read TGTGCCAGCAGCTCGGGCAGGGGCGATTCACCCCTCCACTTT. Amino acids: CASSSGRGDSPLHF.

This clonotype was recorded at least ten times. This rearrangement joins TRBV5-1 to TRBJ1-3; D not resolved. V lost 0 bases and J lost 0, with 4 bases in between. The CDR3 is made up of 14 amino acids. The V gene's germline CDR1 is SGHRS and CDR2 YFSETQ. The CDR3 DNA reads TGCGCCAGCAGCTTGGAGTTCTCTGGAAACACCATATATTTT. Translated: CASSLEFSGNTIYF.

This clonotype was counted at least ten times. The V gene is TRBV6-1, the J gene TRBJ1-1; D is ambiguous. Germline lookup yields CDR1 MNHNS and CDR2 SASEGT. This CDR3 has 12 amino acids. V shed 2 bases and J shed 0 bases, with 1 base lying between them. This CDR3 reads CASSELNTEAFF. For the CDR3, the DNA is TGTGCCAGCAGTGAATTGAACACTGAAGCTTTCTTT.

This clonotype has only a few counts. This chain uses TRBV12-3 or TRBV12-4 with TRBJ2-3; 7 positions match TRBD1. The junction had 7 bases not matched to a gene; V was cut back by 6 bases and J by 1 base. The CDR3 runs 15 residues. Here the CDR3 reads CASRKQGTGTDTQYF. DNA of the CDR3: TGTGCCAGCAGGAAACAGGGGACCGGCACAGATACGCAGTATTTT.

The chain uses TRBV28 and TRBJ2-5; the D is unclear. Germline values: CDR1 MDHEN, CDR2 SYDVKM. V lost 1 base to trimming and J lost 2 bases, with 17 bases between them. The CDR3 runs 17 residues. The CDR3 reads CASSLSYLDGRQETQYF. The CDR3 DNA is TGTGCCAGCAGTTTATCATACCTGGACGGACGTCAAGAGACCCAGTACTTC.

The sample holds many counts of this clonotype. CDR3 DNA: TGTGCCAGCAGCCCAAGTGGCGACAGCTTGTTGGAAAAACTGTTTTTT. It translates to CASSPSGDSLLEKLFF. The V and J genes are TRBV7-2 and TRBJ1-4, with a possible D match to TRBD1 (5 bases). The CDR3 is 16 amino acids. CDR1 and CDR2 (germline): SGHTA, FQGNSA. V was cut by 5 bases and J by 8 bases, with 21 bases left in between.

The table lists this clonotype with many counts. This chain links TRBV7-9 with TRBJ2-1, with TRBD2 matching over 7 bases. The V gene end was trimmed by 5 bases and the J gene end by 4 bases; junction bases not matched to a gene: 11. Germline V gene lookup returns CDR1 SEHNR and CDR2 FQNEAQ (reference sequence). The CDR3 covers 16 residues. The CDR3 here is CASSPLGAGRYNEQFF. CDR3 in DNA: TGTGCCAGCAGCCCATTGGGAGCGGGACGATACAATGAGCAGTTCTTC.

The V gene is TRBV7-9, the J gene TRBJ1-4, with D possibly being TRBD1 (5 bases). The V gene's germline CDR1 is SEHNR and CDR2 FQNEAQ (reference sequence). The CDR3 runs 14 residues. V was cut by 5 bases and J by 4 bases, with 11 bases left in between. The CDR3 spells CASSLGTNNEKLFF. The CDR3 DNA reads TGTGCCAGCAGCCTCGGGACTAATAATGAAAAACTGTTTTTT.

The chain combines TRBV27 with TRBJ2-1, with D perhaps TRBD1 (6 bases). The length of the CDR3 is 16 residues. The germline V gene has CDR1 MNHEY and CDR2 SMNVEV (reference sequence). Trimming took off 6 bases at V and 3 bases at J, with 18 bases between the two ends. CDR3 DNA: TGTGCCAGCAGCCTTCCCCCCGGGACATTCTACAATGAGCAGTTCTTC. Amino acids: CASSLPPGTFYNEQFF.